The rows below give T cell receptor beta chains drawn from one sample of a study of blood T cell repertoires in COVID-19. This table comes from immunoSEQ multiplex PCR, and its TCRdb copy is limited to in-frame clones, with some not included. This repertoire shows 140,000 to 150,000 clones, 80% to 90% found once; its top ten account for approximately 40%. The material sequenced was peripheral blood. Receptor source: a human donor in a cohort sampled during active COVID-19. CDR3s include the opening cysteine and the closing phenylalanine or tryptophan. A D gene is named only where the DNA matches it firmly. Expanded clones are given a class, and other clones once, few, many or no size at all.

d_call j_call clone_size v_call cdr3_aa cdr3_nt
NA TRBJ1-4 NA TRBV28 CASSTGTSANEKLFF TGTGCCAGCAGTACCGGGACATCAGCTAATGAAAAACTGTTTTTT
TRBD1 TRBJ2-5 NA TRBV18 CASSRLQGAAETQYF TGTGCCAGCTCACGTTTACAGGGGGCTGCGGAGACCCAGTACTTC
NA TRBJ1-1 NA TRBV6-2/TRBV6-3 CASSYSTGIAEAFF TGTGCCAGCAGTTACTCGACGGGGATTGCAGAAGCTTTCTTT
TRBD1 TRBJ2-3 NA TRBV20-1 CSASGQGASTDTQYF TGCAGTGCTAGTGGGCAGGGGGCTAGCACAGATACGCAGTATTTT
NA TRBJ1-3 NA TRBV3-1/TRBV3-2 CASSRPAVGGRSIYF TGTGCCAGCAGCCGTCCCGCGGTCGGGGGGCGGTCCATATATTTT
TRBD1 TRBJ1-2 NA TRBV2 CASRFDRDPKGYTF TGTGCCAGCAGGTTTGACAGGGACCCGAAGGGCTACACCTTC
TRBD2 TRBJ2-5 NA TRBV5-1 CASSLVGLGTETQYF TGCGCCAGCAGCTTGGTGGGACTAGGGACAGAGACCCAGTACTTC
NA TRBJ2-7 NA TRBV6-2/TRBV6-3 CASSPRWWSYEQYF TGTGCCAGCAGCCCCAGGTGGTGGTCCTACGAGCAGTACTTC
NA TRBJ1-2 NA TRBV4-1 CASRQGGNYGYTF TGCGCCAGCAGACAGGGAGGGAACTATGGCTACACCTTC
NA TRBJ1-6 NA TRBV10-3 CAISESGNSVGSPLHF TGTGCCATCAGTGAGTCGGGCAACTCGGTGGGTTCACCCCTCCACTTT
NA TRBJ2-3 NA TRBV9 CASSLGGRTDTQYF TGTGCCAGCTCACTGGGGGGACGCACAGATACGCAGTATTTT
NA TRBJ1-5 NA TRBV27 CASKDNYSNQPQHF TGTGCCAGCAAGGACAATTATAGCAATCAGCCCCAGCATTTT
NA TRBJ1-1 NA TRBV29-1 CSVGPGLAGNTEAFF TGCAGCGTTGGTCCGGGACTCGCGGGAAACACTGAAGCTTTCTTT
TRBD1 TRBJ1-4 NA TRBV11-2 CASSLGDRGREKLFF TGTGCCAGCAGCTTAGGAGACAGGGGTAGGGAAAAACTGTTTTTT
TRBD1 TRBJ1-2 NA TRBV10-3 CAINPGQVNYGYTF TGTGCCATCAATCCGGGACAGGTGAACTATGGCTACACCTTC
NA TRBJ2-4 NA TRBV5-8 CASERDTPSGIQYF TGTGCCAGCGAAAGGGACACCCCCTCCGGCATTCAGTACTTC
TRBD2 TRBJ2-1 NA TRBV11-2 CASSRTSGGWDEQFF TGTGCCAGCAGCCGGACTAGCGGGGGGTGGGATGAGCAGTTCTTC
NA TRBJ2-1 NA TRBV4-3 CASSQEGQQRYNEQFF TGCGCCAGCAGCCAAGAAGGACAGCAGCGTTACAATGAGCAGTTCTTC
TRBD1 TRBJ1-2 NA TRBV28 CASSPGGAGGSGYTF TGTGCCAGCAGCCCCGGCGGGGCAGGGGGAAGCGGCTACACCTTC
NA TRBJ1-1 few TRBV24-1 CATRSVWTANTEAFF TGTGCCACCAGGTCAGTTTGGACAGCCAACACTGAAGCTTTCTTT
NA TRBJ1-3 NA TRBV7-9 CASSWVGATSGGNTIYF TGTGCCAGCAGCTGGGTAGGAGCCACATCGGGAGGAAACACCATATATTTT
TRBD2 TRBJ2-1 NA TRBV7-6 CASSSLRGSYNEQFF TGTGCCAGCAGCTCGTTGCGGGGGTCCTACAATGAGCAGTTCTTC
TRBD1 TRBJ2-7 NA TRBV7-2 CASSGEGQGLREQYF TGTGCCAGCAGTGGAGAGGGACAGGGGTTGCGGGAGCAGTACTTC
TRBD1 TRBJ2-1 NA TRBV10-3 CAIRGTEPYNEQFF TGTGCCATCAGGGGGACAGAACCCTACAATGAGCAGTTCTTC
NA TRBJ2-3 NA TRBV7-2 CASSLVVTQYF TGTGCCAGCAGCTTAGTCGTTACGCAGTATTTT
NA TRBJ2-2 NA TRBV3-1/TRBV3-2 CASSTGYGGELFF TGTGCCAGCAGCACGGGGTATGGCGGGGAGCTGTTTTTT
NA TRBJ1-1 NA TRBV7-2 CASSLAVDTEAFF TGTGCCAGCAGCTTAGCCGTTGACACTGAAGCTTTCTTT
TRBD2 TRBJ2-3 NA TRBV7-2 CASSFSGGDTDTQYF TGTGCCAGCAGCTTTAGCGGGGGGGACACAGATACGCAGTATTTT
NA TRBJ1-1 NA TRBV6-5 CASSGQLNTEAFF TGTGCCAGCAGCGGACAGCTGAACACTGAAGCTTTCTTT
TRBD1 TRBJ2-7 NA TRBV10-3 CAISEPWTGSYEQYF TGTGCCATCAGTGAGCCTTGGACAGGGTCCTACGAGCAGTACTTC
TRBD1 TRBJ2-7 NA TRBV7-2 CASSFAQGDEQYF TGTGCCAGCAGCTTCGCACAGGGGGACGAGCAGTACTTC
TRBD1 TRBJ1-1 NA TRBV19 CASSIGDRGEVGAFF TGTGCCAGTAGTATTGGGGACAGGGGAGAAGTTGGAGCTTTCTTT
NA TRBJ2-5 NA TRBV11-3 CASSLEGGAVKETQYF TGTGCCAGCAGCTTAGAAGGAGGGGCCGTAAAAGAGACCCAGTACTTC
NA TRBJ2-7 NA TRBV6-5 CASRRGTGSSYEQYF TGTGCCAGCAGGAGAGGAACAGGGAGCTCCTACGAGCAGTACTTC
TRBD1 TRBJ2-1 many TRBV28 CASSLRQGSPYNEQFF TGTGCCAGCAGCCTCCGACAGGGGTCCCCCTACAATGAGCAGTTCTTC
NA TRBJ1-4 NA TRBV7-2 CASSNRDGEKLFF TGTGCCAGCAGTAACAGGGACGGGGAAAAACTGTTTTTT
NA TRBJ2-7 NA TRBV5-4 CASSPFSRGYEQYF TGTGCCAGCAGCCCCTTCTCTCGGGGCTACGAGCAGTACTTC
TRBD2 TRBJ2-3 NA TRBV11-3 CASSIRLAGGTDTQYF TGTGCCAGCAGCATACGACTAGCGGGGGGCACAGATACGCAGTATTTT
NA TRBJ1-4 NA TRBV28 CASSLGAGREKLFF TGTGCCAGCAGTTTAGGGGCAGGACGGGAAAAACTGTTTTTT
NA TRBJ2-1 NA TRBV7-8 CASSLTGSYNEQFF TGTGCCAGCAGCTTAACAGGGTCCTACAATGAGCAGTTCTTC
NA TRBJ1-5 NA TRBV30 CAWSLAQGSQPQHF TGTGCCTGGAGCCTTGCACAGGGTAGTCAGCCCCAGCATTTT
TRBD2 TRBJ2-3 NA TRBV24-1 CATSSGGSTDTQYF TGTGCCACCAGTAGCGGGGGAAGCACAGATACGCAGTATTTT
NA TRBJ2-3 NA TRBV10-1 CASSESTPKQYF TGCGCCAGCAGTGAGTCGACTCCGAAGCAGTATTTT
TRBD2 TRBJ2-7 NA TRBV13 CASSSGLASYEQYF TGTGCCAGCAGCTCCGGACTAGCTTCCTACGAGCAGTACTTC
NA TRBJ2-2 NA TRBV12-3/TRBV12-4 CASSLLATGELFF TGTGCCAGCAGTTTACTAGCCACCGGGGAGCTGTTTTTT
TRBD2 TRBJ2-3 few TRBV7-6 CASSPIGAGGPDTQYF TGTGCCAGCAGCCCCATAGGAGCGGGAGGCCCAGATACGCAGTATTTT